The next 18 T cell receptor beta chains were all read from a single sample in a study of T cell repertoires in cytomegalovirus infection. Each CDR3 protein is one row after TCRdb ran MiXCR on the reads. The sample shows some 500,000 distinct CDR3 sequences, 25% to 35% of them seen only once. Their recognized antigens are unknown. The specimen was cultured PBMCs, collected from culture after CMV antigen stimulation. Every receptor here comes from a human donor in good health (CMV status not recorded). Some clones in this sample may be carry-over from other donors' samples.

The V gene is TRBV30, the J gene TRBJ1-1; unclear D gene. Germline CDR1 reads GTSNPN; CDR2 reads SVGIG (reference sequence). The CDR3 runs 12 residues. V lost 2 bases to trimming and J lost 3 bases, with 7 bases between them. The CDR3 DNA sequence: TGTGCCTGGAGTAAAGGGTACACTGAAGCTTTCTTT. Protein product: CAWSKGYTEAFF.

V and J are TRBV6-2 or TRBV6-3 and TRBJ2-1, with TRBD2 matching 10 bases. Germline lookup yields CDR1 MNHEY and CDR2 SVGEGT. Trimming cost V 0 bases and J 2 bases; bases outside gene matches: 4. The CDR3 is 17 residues long. The CDR3 spells CASSYSSSGSAYNEQFF. For the CDR3, the DNA is TGTGCCAGCAGTTACTCGTCTAGCGGGAGCGCCTACAATGAGCAGTTCTTC.

This clonotype was observed a handful of times. In DNA, the CDR3 is TGTGCCAGCAGGGATCGCGGGACAGGGGTAACTGAAGCTTTCTTT. Residues: CASRDRGTGVTEAFF. V and J are TRBV6-1 and TRBJ1-1, with 10 bases fitting TRBD1. This CDR3 is built from 15 residues. The V gene end was trimmed by 6 bases and the J gene end by 5 bases; junction bases not matched to a gene: 9. Germline CDR1 is MNHNS and CDR2 is SASEGT.

This chain joins TRBV27 and TRBJ1-4; D not resolved. The germline V gene encodes CDR1 MNHEY and CDR2 SMNVEV (reference sequence). The CDR3 spans 15 residues. The V and J ends lost 5 bases and 1 base respectively, with 11 bases between them. In nucleotides, the CDR3 is TGTGCCAGCAGTCCGTACATTGAAACTAATGAAAAACTGTTTTTT. As protein: CASSPYIETNEKLFF.

Only a few counts were recorded for this clonotype. CDR3 amino acids: CASSMISGSVDEQYF. For the CDR3, the DNA is TGTGCCAGCAGTATGATTAGCGGGAGTGTCGACGAGCAGTACTTC. J is TRBJ2-7 and V is TRBV6-2 or TRBV6-3, with 9 bases that match TRBD2. With V trimmed by 5 bases and J by 5 bases, 10 bases remained unmatched. Germline V gene data show CDR1 as MNHEY and CDR2 as SVGEGT. The CDR3 contains 15 residues.

The genes are TRBV5-4 and TRBJ2-7; a weak D match, TRBD1 (6 bases). The CDR3 length is 12 residues. V shed 3 bases and J shed 12 bases, with 16 bases lying between them. CDR1 and CDR2 (germline): SGHNT, YYREEE (reference sequence). In DNA form, the CDR3 reads TGTGCCAGCAGCTATATTGGACAGTCTCGGTACTTC. Translating gives CASSYIGQSRYF.

V and J are TRBV7-9 and TRBJ2-1; TRBD2 matches 7 bases. The CDR3 runs 15 residues. V dropped 1 base and J dropped 5; count of bases not matched to a gene: 5. Germline CDR1 is SEHNR and CDR2 is FQNEAQ (reference sequence). The CDR3 bases are TGTGCCAGCAGCTTAGGGGGCGGGAGAAACAATGAGCAGTTCTTC. Translated: CASSLGGGRNNEQFF. Using reference TRBV7-9 and TRBJ2-1 for the parts outside the CDR3, the full variable domain is DTGVSQNPRHKITKRGQNVTFRCDPISEHNRLYWYRQTLGQGPEFLTYFQNEAQLEKSRLLSDRFSAERPKGSFSTLEIQRTEQGDSAMYLCASSLGGGRNNEQFFGPGTRLTVL.

This clonotype appeared a few times. The V gene is TRBV6-1, the J gene TRBJ1-2; no firm D call. The CDR3 has 16 residues. V was clipped by 0 bases and J by 5 bases, with 16 bases between them. Germline lookup yields CDR1 MNHNS and CDR2 SASEGT. The CDR3 sequence is CASSEANLPGRYGYTF. Here the CDR3 DNA reads TGTGCCAGCAGTGAAGCGAATCTACCGGGGAGATATGGCTACACCTTC.

At least ten counts were recorded for this clonotype. The gene calls are TRBV7-2 and TRBJ1-2; 9 positions agree with TRBD1. The V and J ends lost 3 bases and 6 bases, in that order; junction bases with no gene match: 14. CDR1 and CDR2 from the germline V gene are SGHTA and FQGNSA. This CDR3 has 17 residues. CDR3: CASSFGLVTGGADGYTF. The CDR3 bases are TGTGCCAGCAGCTTCGGGCTGGTAACAGGGGGCGCAGATGGCTACACCTTC.

In this sample, this clonotype turned up many times. The chain links TRBV12-3 or TRBV12-4 to TRBJ2-1; unclear D gene. This CDR3 is built from 14 residues. V was pared by 8 bases and J by 4 bases, with 15 bases between. In DNA, the CDR3 is TGTGCCAGCTCTTGGAAGGTGGGATACAATGAGCAGTTCTTC. This sequence encodes CASSWKVGYNEQFF.

This clonotype was seen repeatedly, ten times or more. The genes are TRBV7-2 and TRBJ2-1, with TRBD2 identical over 7 bases. Per germline, CDR1 SGHTA and CDR2 FQGNSA. The CDR3 totals 15 residues. V lost 5 bases, J lost 2 bases, and 6 bases stayed unmatched. CDR3 loop: CASSRSTSPYNEQFF. The CDR3 DNA sequence: TGTGCCAGCAGCCGTTCGACTAGCCCCTACAATGAGCAGTTCTTC.

The chain recombines TRBV3-1 with TRBJ2-3, with a weak D call TRBD2 (6 bases). The CDR3 has 14 residues. V lost 4 bases and J lost 2, with 10 bases in between. Germline V gives CDR1 LGHDT, CDR2 YNNKEL (reference sequence). The CDR3 nucleotides are TGTGCCAGCAGCCGACGGGGGAACACAGATACGCAGTATTTT. Translated: CASSRRGNTDTQYF.

This rearrangement joins TRBV30 to TRBJ1-6; D unclear. The V gene's germline CDR1 is GTSNPN and CDR2 SVGIG (reference sequence). This CDR3 spans 13 amino acids. Trimming took 3 bases from V and 7 from J, leaving 10 bases between them. The CDR3 nucleotides read TGTGCCTGGAGCGTTAACGGGAATTCACCCCTCCACTTT. Protein: CAWSVNGNSPLHF.

This sequence joins TRBV20-1 and TRBJ2-5; TRBD1 agrees at 9 bases. Germline V gives CDR1 DFQATT, CDR2 SNEGSKA (reference sequence). The length of the CDR3 is 15 residues. The ends lost 1 base at V and 3 bases at J; junction bases unmatched: 6. The CDR3 is CSARGDRASKETQYF. As DNA, the CDR3 is TGCAGTGCTAGAGGGGACAGGGCGTCTAAAGAGACCCAGTACTTC.

The chain uses TRBV5-1 and TRBJ1-1; D not certain. Germline assignment: CDR1 SGHRS and CDR2 YFSETQ. Trimming cost V 0 bases and J 6 bases, with 12 bases left between them. CDR3 length equals 14 residues. CDR3 coding DNA: TGCGCCAGCAGCTTGGATCCCGGATCGGCTGAAGCTTTCTTT. This codes for CASSLDPGSAEAFF.

This clonotype appeared a few times. V is TRBV28 and J is TRBJ1-2; the D is unclear. This CDR3 has 13 amino acids. Germline assignment: CDR1 MDHEN and CDR2 SYDVKM. Trimming took 3 bases from V and 8 from J, leaving 13 bases between them. CDR3 nucleotide sequence: TGTGCCAGCAGTTTGATCCGCAGGCAGGGCTACACCTTC. It yields the protein CASSLIRRQGYTF.

V is TRBV7-2 and J is TRBJ1-2; possibly TRBD1 for D (5 bases). CDR3 length equals 14 residues. The V end lost 5 bases, the J end lost 3 bases, and 13 bases lay between the germline ends. Germline loops: CDR1 SGHTA, CDR2 FQGNSA. The CDR3 sequence is CASSQNQGDYGYTF. The CDR3 nucleotides are TGTGCCAGCAGCCAAAACCAGGGCGACTATGGCTACACCTTC.

This clonotype showed up just a few times. V is TRBV7-9 and J is TRBJ1-1, with 7 bases lining up with TRBD1. Germline V gene lookup returns CDR1 SEHNR and CDR2 FQNEAQ (reference sequence). There are 14 residues in the CDR3. V trimming: 3 bases; J trimming: 10 bases; junction bases outside the gene matches: 11. The DNA for the CDR3 is TGTGCCAGCAGCTTTCGTGTTTATGAGGGGGCAGCTTTCTTT. Protein: CASSFRVYEGAAFF.